These T cell receptor beta chains were read from a single sample in a study of T cell changes during pregnancy in multiple sclerosis. Libraries were prepared by immunoSEQ multiplex PCR; TCRdb keeps only in-frame clonotypes and omits some of them. In the table there are 20,000 to 25,000 clones, approximately 90% of which are singletons. The material sequenced was CD4+ T cells from peripheral blood mononuclear cells, taken in the third trimester of pregnancy. The receptors originated from a female donor with multiple sclerosis, enrolled in a pregnancy study. The CDR3 runs from the conserved cysteine through the conserved F or W. The order of the fields is clone size, J gene, D gene, CDR3 length, V gene, CDR3 protein, CDR3 DNA. The D gene is left open where the match is weak. Size is omitted from some rows. Given values are once, few, many or a class for expanded clones.

- TRBJ2-2 - 15 TRBV6-5 CASRIRTTDTGELFF TGTGCCAGCAGGATCAGGACAACCGACACCGGGGAGCTGTTTTTT
- TRBJ1-2 - 13 TRBV29-1 CSVFITDNYGYTF TGCAGCGTTTTCATTACTGATAACTATGGCTACACCTTC
- TRBJ1-1 TRBD1 14 TRBV5-4 CASSDAQGVYEAFF TGTGCCAGCAGTGACGCACAGGGGGTATATGAAGCTTTCTTT
- TRBJ2-7 - 12 TRBV19 CASSSGFYEQYF TGTGCCAGTAGTTCAGGGTTCTACGAGCAGTACTTC
- TRBJ2-1 TRBD2 13 TRBV7-2 CASSFPRGGEQFF TGTGCCAGCAGCTTTCCTCGGGGGGGGGAGCAGTTCTTC
- TRBJ2-7 - 14 TRBV7-9 CASSFTGEFIEQYF TGTGCCAGCAGCTTTACGGGGGAATTTATCGAGCAGTACTTC
- TRBJ2-1 - 17 TRBV7-2 CASSSTPGTLRANEQFF TGTGCCAGCAGCTCGACCCCCGGGACTCTCAGGGCCAATGAGCAGTTCTTC
- TRBJ2-7 TRBD2 15 TRBV9 CAIGLAGGHTYEQYF TGTGCCATAGGCCTAGCGGGGGGCCATACCTACGAGCAGTACTTC
- TRBJ2-2 - 16 TRBV7-9 CASSPKGSRYTGELFF TGTGCCAGCAGCCCTAAGGGGTCGCGGTACACCGGGGAGCTGTTTTTT
- TRBJ2-3 TRBD2 16 TRBV7-2 CASSTQASGGSDTQYF TGTGCCAGCAGCACCCAGGCCAGCGGGGGGTCAGATACGCAGTATTTT
- TRBJ2-5 - 12 TRBV18 CASSPIRGTQYF TGTGCCAGCTCACCAATTCGAGGGACCCAGTACTTC
few TRBJ1-1 - 12 TRBV2 CASSEAVPVAFF TGTGCCAGCAGTGAAGCGGTTCCAGTGGCTTTCTTT
- TRBJ1-5 - 18 TRBV15 CATSRSSIRNRANQPQHF TGTGCCACCAGCAGATCGAGTATCCGGAACAGGGCAAATCAGCCCCAGCATTTT
- TRBJ1-6 TRBD1 14 TRBV28 CASSRDRAGSPLHF TGTGCCAGCAGCAGGGACAGAGCGGGCTCACCCCTCCACTTT
- TRBJ1-2 TRBD1 14 TRBV5-1 CASSPDRDVYGNTF TGCGCCAGCAGTCCCGACAGGGACGTATATGGCAACACCTTC
- TRBJ1-2 - 15 TRBV6-8 CASSYSYKRPYGYTF TGTGCCAGCAGTTACTCCTATAAGAGGCCCTATGGCTACACCTTC
once TRBJ2-7 - 14 TRBV7-3 CASSLSYREHEQYF TGTGCCAGCAGCTTATCCTACAGGGAGCACGAGCAGTACTTC
- TRBJ1-6 TRBD1 14 TRBV10-1 CASSAGTEDSPLHF TGCGCCAGCAGTGCCGGGACAGAAGATTCACCCCTCCACTTT
few TRBJ2-7 - 14 TRBV7-9 CASSLGQDNAEQYF TGTGCCAGCAGCTTAGGACAGGACAACGCAGAGCAGTACTTC
- TRBJ2-5 - 13 TRBV27 CASSPGLAGTQYF TGTGCCAGCAGTCCGGGGTTGGCAGGGACCCAGTACTTC
- TRBJ1-2 - 16 TRBV15 CATEVEQDPDIYGYTF TGTGCCACCGAAGTTGAACAGGACCCGGATATATATGGCTACACCTTC
- TRBJ2-2 TRBD1 15 TRBV29-1 CSVEAGGSNTGELFF TGCAGCGTTGAAGCAGGGGGCAGCAACACCGGGGAGCTGTTTTTT